The clone carrying this T cell receptor (beta chain) has a handful of counts. Libraries were prepared by immunoSEQ multiplex PCR; TCRdb keeps only in-frame clonotypes and omits some of them. The sample includes some 70,000 clones, 65% to 85% seen only once; the top ten take less than 2%. These data are taken from a study of blood T cell repertoires in COVID-19. About the study: Researchers got acute and convalescent COVID-19 samples from the United States, Italy and Spain.

Between the trimmed V and J ends, which lost 5 bases and 0 bases, there was a span of 20 bases. The CDR3 covers 17 residues. Germline CDR1 SGHRS, CDR2 YFSETQ. The sequencing input was peripheral blood. The rearrangement links TRBV5-1 to TRBJ1-2, with D perhaps TRBD1 (5 bases). The sequence derives from a woman aged 60-75 years with acute or convalescent COVID-19. The CDR3 loop is CASSPFGGVRTNYGYTF. The CDR3 nucleotides read TGCGCCAGCAGTCCTTTTGGGGGGGTAAGGACTAACTATGGCTACACCTTC.